This is a list of T cell receptor beta chains from one sample in a study of T cell responses to AZD1222 COVID-19 vaccine. TCRdb's copy holds only in-frame clones and misses some; the assay was immunoSEQ multiplex PCR. Here the sample spans around 110,000 clones, around 85% being singletons. The source was peripheral blood, collected on day 0 of MenACWY control vaccination. The receptors shown here come from an adult in good health. The CDR3 runs from the conserved cysteine through the conserved F or W. D genes are given only for firm matches. Clone size appears in some rows only: once, few, many, or a class for an expanded clone.

TRBD1 | TRBJ1-1 | TRBV27 | - | TGTGCCAGCACCTTGGACAGGATGAACACTGAAGCTTTCTTT | CASTLDRMNTEAFF
TRBD1 | TRBJ2-5 | TRBV27 | few | TGTGCCAGCAGTCAACAGGGGGCCGGAACCCAGTACTTC | CASSQQGAGTQYF
- | TRBJ1-5 | TRBV5-5 | - | TGTGCCAGCAGTCCCGGCGAACCTTATAGCAATCAGCCCCAGCATTTT | CASSPGEPYSNQPQHF
- | TRBJ1-1 | TRBV19 | - | TGTGCCAGTAGTATCTCCGGTGAAGCTTTCTTT | CASSISGEAFF
- | TRBJ1-1 | TRBV11-3 | - | TGTGCCAGCAGCTTAGGGGGTGTAAAGTGTGACAGGCAATTGAACACTGAAGCTTTCTTT | CASSLGGVKCDRQLNTEAFF
TRBD1 | TRBJ2-7 | TRBV10-1 | - | TGCGCCACCAGGACAGGACCCTACGAGCAGTACTTC | CATRTGPYEQYF
TRBD2 | TRBJ2-3 | TRBV5-1 | - | TGCGCCAGCCAGTACAGTAGCGGGGGCACAGATACGCAGTATTTT | CASQYSSGGTDTQYF
- | TRBJ2-5 | TRBV7-9 | - | TGTGCCAGCAGTTTCAGCCCGGGCACGGGGACCCAGTACTTC | CASSFSPGTGTQYF
- | TRBJ1-3 | TRBV9 | - | TGTGCCAGCAGCGCTCGTGGGCCTGGAAACACCATATATTTT | CASSARGPGNTIYF
- | TRBJ2-1 | TRBV2 | - | TGTGCCAGCAGTGACCATGAGCAGTTCTTC | CASSDHEQFF
- | TRBJ1-2 | TRBV5-1 | - | TGCGCCAGCAGCACCGGCGACAGTCTCTATGGCTACACCTTC | CASSTGDSLYGYTF
- | TRBJ2-3 | TRBV11-2 | few | TGTGCCAGCAGCCTAGGGGGGGGCCCGGGAGATACGCAGTATTTT | CASSLGGGPGDTQYF
TRBD1 | TRBJ1-5 | TRBV19 | - | TGTGCCAGTAGTAGAGTCCCGGGACAGGGGATGGGGCAGCCCCAGCATTTT | CASSRVPGQGMGQPQHF
- | TRBJ1-1 | TRBV19 | - | TGTGCCAGTAGTATATCCTTGACAGGGAACACTGAAGCTTTCTTT | CASSISLTGNTEAFF
- | TRBJ1-4 | TRBV28 | - | TGTGCCAGCAGGACGACTACAATTAAACTCAGGGTCGCAGGAAATGAAAAACTGTTTTTT | CASRTTTIKLRVAGNEKLFF
- | TRBJ2-5 | TRBV21-1 | - | TGTGCCAGCAGCAAAACGGGGGCCCAAGAGACCCAGTACTTC | CASSKTGAQETQYF
TRBD1 | TRBJ1-5 | TRBV3-1/TRBV3-2 | - | TGTGCCAGCAGCCCATCTCCGGGACAGGGGGGCAATCAGCCCCAGCATTTT | CASSPSPGQGGNQPQHF
- | TRBJ1-1 | TRBV5-5 | - | TGTGCCAGCAGCTGGGACCCCGCGGCTGAAGCTTTCTTT | CASSWDPAAEAFF
- | TRBJ2-5 | TRBV2 | - | TGTGCCAGCAGTGAAGCGCTTCGAGGGGTAGGGTGGGAGACCCAGTACTTC | CASSEALRGVGWETQYF
- | TRBJ1-4 | TRBV2 | - | TGTGCCAGCAGCGTTAAGGGGGGGCCTAATGAAAAACTGTTTTTT | CASSVKGGPNEKLFF
TRBD1 | TRBJ2-7 | TRBV18 | - | TGTGCCAGCTCCTCGACAGGGGGACCTTACGAGCAGTACTTC | CASSSTGGPYEQYF
- | TRBJ2-2 | TRBV11-3 | - | TGTGCCAGCAGCTTAGCCTGGGGGGCGGCGAACACCGGGGAGCTGTTTTTT | CASSLAWGAANTGELFF
- | TRBJ1-6 | TRBV6-5 | - | TGTGCCAGCAGTTATGGTGGTTTAATTTCACCCCTCCACTTT | CASSYGGLISPLHF
TRBD2 | TRBJ2-3 | TRBV5-1 | - | TGCGCCAGCAGCGACGGGACTAGCGGCACAGATACGCAGTATTTT | CASSDGTSGTDTQYF
- | TRBJ1-1 | TRBV28 | - | TGTGCCAGCAGTTTACCCGTAATGAACACTGAAGCTTTCTTT | CASSLPVMNTEAFF
- | TRBJ2-2 | TRBV3-1/TRBV3-2 | - | TGTGCCAGCAGCCAGGTGGCAAAAGGGGAGCTGTTTTTT | CASSQVAKGELFF
- | TRBJ1-1 | TRBV28 | - | TGTGCCAGCAGTATGGGACCGCAGAACACTGAAGCTTTCTTT | CASSMGPQNTEAFF
TRBD2 | TRBJ2-7 | TRBV7-8 | - | TGTGCCAGCTCCTGGACTAGTCCCAGCTACGAGCAGTACTTC | CASSWTSPSYEQYF
- | TRBJ1-1 | TRBV20-1 | - | TGCAGTGCTAGTCCCTTAGACAGGCTGAACACTGAAGCTTTCTTT | CSASPLDRLNTEAFF
TRBD2 | TRBJ2-7 | TRBV6-4 | - | TGTGCCAGCAGTGCCTCCGGGACTAGCACGCAGTACTTC | CASSASGTSTQYF
TRBD1 | TRBJ2-2 | TRBV6-5 | - | TGTGCCAGCAGGCAGGGGGCCAGCACCGGGGAGCTGTTTTTT | CASRQGASTGELFF
TRBD1 | TRBJ2-3 | TRBV5-5 | - | TGTGCCAGCAGCCCCGACAGGGTTACAGATACGCAGTATTTT | CASSPDRVTDTQYF
- | TRBJ2-7 | TRBV2 | - | TGTGCCAGCTGCCGGGGTGCCTCCTCCTACGAGCAGTACTTC | CASCRGASSYEQYF
- | TRBJ2-5 | TRBV24-1 | - | TGTGCCACCAGTGATTCCCGACTGATGTACCAAGAGACCCAGTACTTC | CATSDSRLMYQETQYF
TRBD2 | TRBJ2-7 | TRBV6-2/TRBV6-3 | - | TGTGCCAGCAGCGCCCCCTGGAGCGGGGGCCCCTACGAGCAGTACTTC | CASSAPWSGGPYEQYF
TRBD2 | TRBJ2-3 | TRBV6-2/TRBV6-3 | few | TGTGCCAGCAGTTTGACTAGCGGGGGGGCAGGTGATACGCAGTATTTT | CASSLTSGGAGDTQYF
- | TRBJ1-3 | TRBV19 | - | TGTGCCAGTAGGCCTTTGGCTACAAGCTCTGGAAACACCATATATTTT | CASRPLATSSGNTIYF
- | TRBJ1-2 | TRBV6-5 | once | TGTGCCAGCAGGGACCCCGCCGGCAGCTATGGCTACACCTTC | CASRDPAGSYGYTF
TRBD2 | TRBJ2-3 | TRBV4-3 | - | TGCGCCAGCAGCCAAAGCCGGGGGGAAACAGATACGCAGTATTTT | CASSQSRGETDTQYF
- | TRBJ2-1 | TRBV4-3 | - | TGCGCCAGCAGCCAAGTCTATGAGGGGAATGAGCAGTTCTTC | CASSQVYEGNEQFF
- | TRBJ2-2 | TRBV9 | - | TGTGCCAGCAGCTTAACCGGGCTTCCCGGGGAGCTGTTTTTT | CASSLTGLPGELFF
TRBD2 | TRBJ2-3 | TRBV9 | - | TGTGCCAGCAGCGTAGATCTAGCGGGGTCCACAGATACGCAGTATTTT | CASSVDLAGSTDTQYF
TRBD1 | TRBJ2-2 | TRBV7-8 | - | TGTGCCAGCAGCTTAATGCCACAGGGGGCCTTCACCGGGGAGCTGTTTTTT | CASSLMPQGAFTGELFF
- | TRBJ1-1 | TRBV18 | - | TGTGCCAGCTCACGGAGTCAGGGCACTGAAGCTTTCTTT | CASSRSQGTEAFF
- | TRBJ2-3 | TRBV5-1 | few | TGCGCCAGCAGCTTGGGACTATCTTACGGGGGAAGCACAGATACGCAGTATTTT | CASSLGLSYGGSTDTQYF
- | TRBJ2-6 | TRBV7-8 | few | TGTGCCAGCGTGGGGGCCAACGTCCTGACTTTC | CASVGANVLTF
- | TRBJ1-2 | TRBV5-4 | - | TGTGCCAGCAGCGGGGGACAAGAATATGGCTACACCTTC | CASSGGQEYGYTF
TRBD1 | TRBJ2-6 | TRBV6-4 | - | TGTGCCAGCAGTGGGACAGGGGGCGCTGGGGCCAACGTCCTGACTTTC | CASSGTGGAGANVLTF
TRBD1 | TRBJ2-5 | TRBV7-2 | - | TGTGCCAGCAGCTTCGGACAGGGGGGAGAGACCCAGTACTTC | CASSFGQGGETQYF
TRBD1 | TRBJ1-4 | TRBV29-1 | - | TGCAGCGCCGCCGGGACAGGGTTTTTGTCTACTAATGAAAAACTGTTTTTT | CSAAGTGFLSTNEKLFF
TRBD1 | TRBJ2-7 | TRBV6-2/TRBV6-3 | once | TGTGCCAGCAGTTCCGGCGGGGGGACAGGGGAAGAGGAGCAGTACTTC | CASSSGGGTGEEEQYF
TRBD1 | TRBJ1-2 | TRBV6-5 | - | TGTGCCAGTGGAGAACAGGGGATTAACTATGGCTACACCTTC | CASGEQGINYGYTF
- | TRBJ1-3 | TRBV28 | - | TGTGCCAGCAGTCCACCGGGACAACTCTCTGGAAACACCATATATTTT | CASSPPGQLSGNTIYF
TRBD2 | TRBJ2-5 | TRBV19 | - | TGTGCCAGTAGTATTAGCGGGTCTCGCCAAGAGACCCAGTACTTC | CASSISGSRQETQYF